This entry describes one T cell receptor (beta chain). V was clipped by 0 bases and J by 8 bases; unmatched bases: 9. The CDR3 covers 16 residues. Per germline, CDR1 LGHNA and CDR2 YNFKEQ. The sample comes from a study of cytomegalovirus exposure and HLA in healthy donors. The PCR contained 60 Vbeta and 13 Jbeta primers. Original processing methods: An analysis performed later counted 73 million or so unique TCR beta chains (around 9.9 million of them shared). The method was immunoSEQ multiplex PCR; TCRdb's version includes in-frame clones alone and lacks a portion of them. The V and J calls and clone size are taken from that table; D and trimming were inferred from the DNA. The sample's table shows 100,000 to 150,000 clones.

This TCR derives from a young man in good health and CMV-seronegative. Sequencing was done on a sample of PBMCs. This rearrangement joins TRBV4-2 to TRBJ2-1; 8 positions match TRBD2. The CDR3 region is CASSQDQAGAGDEQFF. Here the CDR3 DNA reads TGTGCCAGCAGCCAAGATCAAGCGGGGGCCGGGGATGAGCAGTTCTTC.